The 20 T cell receptor beta chains below all came from one sample that was sequenced in a study of identical twins. TCRdb re-called the 5' RACE reads with MiXCR, one entry per CDR3 protein. The data show 350,000 to 450,000 distinct CDR3 sequences, with around 20% seen just once and 9% to 15% held by the top ten. The sequenced material came from naive T cells sorted from blood. Every receptor here comes from a man between 50 and 59 years old in good health.

This clonotype was counted between two and nine times. The V gene is TRBV7-9, the J gene TRBJ2-4, with TRBD1 matching 9 bases. The CDR3 length is 16 residues. Germline V gene lookup returns CDR1 SEHNR and CDR2 FQNEAQ (reference sequence). With V trimmed by 4 bases and J by 7 bases, 11 bases remained unmatched. This CDR3 reads CASSSSSGTGRNIQYF. Written as DNA, the CDR3 is TGTGCCAGCAGCTCCTCCTCCGGGACAGGGAGGAACATTCAGTACTTC.

This chain connects TRBV6-4 to TRBJ1-1, with D possibly matching TRBD1 (5 bases). V was shortened by 4 bases and J by 1 base, with 7 bases between the two germline ends. CDR1 is MRHNA and CDR2 is SNTAGT in the germline V gene. This CDR3 is 13 amino acids long. The CDR3: CASSAGENTEAFF. The CDR3 bases are TGTGCCAGCAGTGCGGGGGAGAACACTGAAGCTTTCTTT.

CDR3 in amino acids: CASSLVGLANEQFF. As DNA, the CDR3 is TGTGCCAGCAGCTTAGTTGGTCTAGCAAATGAGCAGTTCTTC. V usage is TRBV11-2 and J usage is TRBJ2-1, with a possible D match to TRBD2 (5 bases). V dropped 1 base and J dropped 7 bases, with 11 bases sitting between them. This CDR3 contains 14 residues. The germline gives CDR1 SGHAT, CDR2 FQNNGV.

In its sample, this clonotype was seen many times. The rearrangement uses TRBV5-1 and TRBJ2-3; TRBD1 matches at 10 bases. The CDR3 has 14 residues. J gave up 3 bases and V 3 bases, and 1 base lay outside the gene matches. Per germline, CDR1 SGHRS and CDR2 YFSETQ. For the CDR3, the DNA is TGCGCCAGCAGCTGGGGACAGGGGACAGATACGCAGTATTTT. It encodes CASSWGQGTDTQYF.

This clonotype was found a few times. The chain links TRBV12-3 or TRBV12-4 to TRBJ2-1; the D gene is possibly TRBD1 (5 bases). CDR3 length: 14 amino acids. Trimming shortened V by 4 bases and J by 0 bases, and 7 bases separated the two germline ends. CDR3 bases: TGTGCCAGCAGTTCGACAGACTCCTACAATGAGCAGTTCTTC. Residues: CASSSTDSYNEQFF.

In this sample, this clonotype turned up many times. The chain has TRBV12-3 or TRBV12-4 and TRBJ1-5; D is ambiguous. The CDR3 is 13 amino acids. V lost 3 bases to trimming and J lost 7 bases, with 10 bases between them. CDR3 nucleotides: TGTGCCAGCAGTTTTACGGGTGGCCAGCCCCAGCATTTT. It is translated as CASSFTGGQPQHF.

This clonotype was detected a few times. The V call is TRBV7-2, the J call TRBJ2-3; 8 bases line up with TRBD1. The CDR3 spans 14 residues. The V segment lost 5 bases and the J segment 6 bases; nucleotides outside the gene matches: 7. CDR1 is SGHTA and CDR2 is FQGNSA in the germline V gene. This chain's CDR3 is CASSRGQATDTQYF. In nucleotides, the CDR3 is TGTGCCAGCAGCAGGGGACAGGCCACCGATACGCAGTATTTT.

The chain uses TRBV6-2 or TRBV6-3 and TRBJ2-7; the D is unclear. Germline V CDR1 and CDR2: MNHEY, SVGEGT. This CDR3 is 13 amino acids long. Trimming removed 8 bases at V and 3 bases at J, with 14 bases between. The CDR3 loop is CASALPGHYEQYF. CDR3 nucleotide sequence: TGTGCCAGCGCGTTACCAGGCCACTACGAGCAGTACTTC.

This clonotype was counted many times. This chain uses TRBV7-9 with TRBJ2-7; TRBD1 aligns across 7 bases. Per germline, CDR1 SEHNR and CDR2 FQNEAQ (reference sequence). J was trimmed by 4 bases and V by 3 bases; bases with no gene match: 12. There are 16 residues in the CDR3. The CDR3 sequence is CASSFLGQADRYEQYF. Here the CDR3 DNA reads TGTGCCAGCAGCTTTCTTGGACAGGCGGACCGTTACGAGCAGTACTTC.

This rearrangement joins TRBV7-4 to TRBJ1-1; the match to TRBD1 covers 8 bases. Trimming cost V 4 bases and J 4 bases; bases outside gene matches: 14. Germline-derived CDR1 and CDR2 are SGHVT and SQSDAQ. The CDR3 totals 17 residues. This chain's CDR3 is CASSSPTEGQGPTEAFF. The CDR3 coding sequence is TGTGCCAGCAGCTCCCCCACTGAAGGACAGGGTCCCACTGAAGCTTTCTTT.

This clonotype was observed many times. V is TRBV20-1 and J is TRBJ2-7; no clear D. The CDR3 has 12 amino acids. Trimming cost V 0 bases and J 2 bases, with 5 bases left between them. CDR1 and CDR2 (germline): DFQATT, SNEGSKA (reference sequence). CDR3 in amino acids: CSARDLAYEQYF. The CDR3 DNA follows: TGCAGTGCTAGAGATCTAGCCTACGAGCAGTACTTC.

The gene calls are TRBV4-3 and TRBJ2-3; D is unclear. Germline CDR1 reads LGHNA; CDR2 reads YSLEER. The CDR3 spans 13 residues. The V end was cut by 0 bases, the J end by 5 bases, with 6 bases between. This chain's CDR3 is CASSQELGDTQYF. The CDR3, as DNA: TGCGCCAGCAGCCAAGAATTGGGAGATACGCAGTATTTT.

This clonotype was detected many times. J is TRBJ1-1 and V is TRBV12-3 or TRBV12-4, with D unclear. The CDR3 contains 13 residues. Trimming stripped 1 base from V and 4 bases from J, with 7 bases between. DNA for the CDR3: TGTGCCAGCAGTTTAGGATGGGGCACTGAAGCTTTCTTT. Its translation: CASSLGWGTEAFF.

CDR3 amino acids: CATSVLAGGLYEQYF. The CDR3 DNA sequence: TGTGCCACCAGCGTTCTAGCGGGAGGGCTCTACGAGCAGTACTTC. The chain links TRBV15 to TRBJ2-7, with 12 bases lining up with TRBD2. Trimming took 5 bases from V and 3 from J; bases not matched to a gene: 5. The germline V gene has CDR1 LNHNV and CDR2 YYDKDF (reference sequence). There are 15 residues in the CDR3. Full variable domain (rest looked up from reference TRBV15 and TRBJ2-7): DAMVIQNPRYQVTQFGKPVTLSCSQTLNHNVMYWYQQKSSQAPKLLFHYYDKDFNNEADTPDNFQSRRPNTSFCFLDIRSPGLGDTAMYLCATSVLAGGLYEQYFGPGTRLTVT.

Comment on this clonotype: One base away lies a much larger clone, so this may be a sequencing read error. The chain combines TRBV20-1 with TRBJ2-3; D gene ambiguous. There are 14 residues in the CDR3. The V gene's germline CDR1 is DFQATT and CDR2 SNEGSKA (reference sequence). The CDR3, as DNA: TGCAGTGCTAGAGAAGTTACATCCACAGAGACGCAGTATTTT. It encodes CSAREVTSTETQYF.

The sample holds many counts of this clonotype. V gene TRBV7-9 combines with J gene TRBJ2-7; TRBD2 agrees at 9 bases. This CDR3 contains 17 residues. The J segment lost 6 bases and the V segment lost 1 base, leaving 13 bases of the junction unmatched. Germline CDR1 reads SEHNR; CDR2 reads FQNEAQ (reference sequence). The CDR3 sequence is CASSLGPRLAGWGEQYF. CDR3 DNA: TGTGCCAGCAGCTTAGGTCCCCGGCTAGCGGGGTGGGGCGAGCAGTACTTC.

This clonotype was detected a few times. The rearrangement joins TRBV20-1 to TRBJ1-5, with a weak D call TRBD1 (5 bases). V lost 3 bases and J lost 1, with 10 bases in between. Germline lookup yields CDR1 DFQATT and CDR2 SNEGSKA (reference sequence). This CDR3 comprises 14 residues. The CDR3 region is CSASFGASNQPQHF. The CDR3 nucleotides are TGCAGTGCTAGCTTTGGGGCAAGCAATCAGCCCCAGCATTTT.

This clonotype turned up a few times. The chain joins TRBV20-1 to TRBJ2-5; maybe TRBD2 (5 bases). The V end was cut by 1 base, the J end by 7 bases, with 10 bases between. Germline-derived CDR1 and CDR2 are DFQATT and SNEGSKA (reference sequence). The CDR3 runs to 12 residues. The CDR3 sequence is CSARVDRGTQYF. CDR3 bases: TGCAGTGCTAGAGTTGACCGGGGGACCCAGTACTTC.

J is TRBJ2-7 and V is TRBV11-2, with D perhaps TRBD2 (6 bases). This CDR3 spans 13 amino acids. Germline CDR1 SGHAT, CDR2 FQNNGV. Trimming shortened V by 5 bases and J by 6 bases, and 14 bases separated the two germline ends. CDR3 loop: CASSPGQGGEQYF. In DNA form, the CDR3 reads TGTGCCAGCAGCCCGGGGCAGGGAGGCGAGCAGTACTTC.

To note about this clonotype: Possible read error: a much larger clone is one base away. The CDR3 is CAIRGQALETQYF. Written as DNA, the CDR3 is TGTGCCATCAGGGGACAGGCCCTAGAGACCCAGTACTTC. The rearrangement joins TRBV10-3 to TRBJ2-5, with TRBD1 matching over 8 bases. The CDR3 runs 13 residues. V dropped 6 bases and J dropped 4; count of bases not matched to a gene: 4. Looked up from germline, CDR1 is ENHRY and CDR2 is SYGVKD.